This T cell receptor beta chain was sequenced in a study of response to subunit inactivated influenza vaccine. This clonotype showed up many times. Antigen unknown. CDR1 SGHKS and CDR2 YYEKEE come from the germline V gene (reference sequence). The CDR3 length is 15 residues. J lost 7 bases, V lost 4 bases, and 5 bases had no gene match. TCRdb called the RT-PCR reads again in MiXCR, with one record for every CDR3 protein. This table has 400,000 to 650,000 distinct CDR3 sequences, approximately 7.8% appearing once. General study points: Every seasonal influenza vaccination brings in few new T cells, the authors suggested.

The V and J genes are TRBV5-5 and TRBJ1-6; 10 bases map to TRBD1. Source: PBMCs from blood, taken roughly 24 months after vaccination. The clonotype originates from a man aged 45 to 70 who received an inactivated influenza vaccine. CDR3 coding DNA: TGTGCCAGCAGCCCGACAGGGGGCGCGAATTCACCCCTCCACTTT. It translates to CASSPTGGANSPLHF.